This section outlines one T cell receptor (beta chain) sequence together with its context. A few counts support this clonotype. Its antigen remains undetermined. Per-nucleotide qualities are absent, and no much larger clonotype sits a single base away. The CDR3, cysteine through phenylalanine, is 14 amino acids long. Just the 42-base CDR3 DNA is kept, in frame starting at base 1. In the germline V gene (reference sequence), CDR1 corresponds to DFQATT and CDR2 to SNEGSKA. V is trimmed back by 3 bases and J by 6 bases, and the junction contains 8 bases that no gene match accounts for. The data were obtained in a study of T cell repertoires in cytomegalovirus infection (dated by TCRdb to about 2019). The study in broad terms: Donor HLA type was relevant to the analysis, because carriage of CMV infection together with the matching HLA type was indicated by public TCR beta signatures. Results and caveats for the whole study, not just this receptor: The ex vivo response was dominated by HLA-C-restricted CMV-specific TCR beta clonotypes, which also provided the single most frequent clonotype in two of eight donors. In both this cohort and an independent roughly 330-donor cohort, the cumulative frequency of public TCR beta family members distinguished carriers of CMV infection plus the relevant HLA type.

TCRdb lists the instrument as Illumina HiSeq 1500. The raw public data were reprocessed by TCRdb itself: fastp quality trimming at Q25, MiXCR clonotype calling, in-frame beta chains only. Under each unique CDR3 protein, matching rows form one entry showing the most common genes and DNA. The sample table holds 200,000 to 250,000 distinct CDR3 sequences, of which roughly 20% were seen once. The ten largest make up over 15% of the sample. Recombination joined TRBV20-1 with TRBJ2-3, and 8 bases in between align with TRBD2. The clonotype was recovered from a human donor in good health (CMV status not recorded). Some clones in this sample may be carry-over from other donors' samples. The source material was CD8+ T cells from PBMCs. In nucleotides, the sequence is TGCAGTGCTAGTGTCGGGGGGGCGTGGGATACGCAGTATTTT. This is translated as CSASVGGAWDTQYF.